Presented here are 7 T cell receptor beta chains from one specimen sequenced in a study of T cell repertoires in cytomegalovirus infection. TCRdb re-analysed the reads in MiXCR, keeping a single row per CDR3 protein. The repertoire consists of about 490,000 distinct CDR3 sequences, with around 27% occurring once and the leading ten covering roughly 13%. The sample consisted of PBMCs. Receptors were obtained from a human donor in good health (CMV status not recorded). Some clones in this sample may be carry-over from other donors' samples.

The chain couples TRBV7-6 to TRBJ1-4, with a possible D match to TRBD1 (5 bases). Per the germline V gene, CDR1 is SGHVS and CDR2 is FNYEAQ. The length of the CDR3 is 15 residues. The ends were cut back, 6 bases at V and 2 bases at J, with 13 bases in the middle. CDR3 loop: CASSSRAGTNEKLFF. The CDR3 bases are TGTGCCAGCAGTTCCCGGGCAGGGACTAATGAAAAACTGTTTTTT.

The rearrangement joins TRBV12-3 or TRBV12-4 to TRBJ1-1; D is perhaps TRBD1 (6 bases). The CDR3 is 15 residues long. V lost 6 bases to trimming and J lost 0 bases, with 14 bases between them. In DNA form, the CDR3 reads TGTGCCAGCAGCTCGGACAGACGCATGAACACTGAAGCTTTCTTT. Amino acid sequence: CASSSDRRMNTEAFF.

This clonotype appeared a few times. The chain combines TRBV6-2 or TRBV6-3 with TRBJ2-6; D may be TRBD1 (5 bases). Per the germline V gene, CDR1 is MNHEY and CDR2 is SVGEGT. This CDR3 contains 17 residues. V was shortened by 6 bases and J by 1 base, with 16 bases between the two germline ends. The chain's CDR3 is CASRRTTQGSGANVLTF. The CDR3 DNA follows: TGTGCCAGCAGACGGACAACCCAGGGTTCTGGGGCCAACGTCCTGACTTTC.

This chain uses TRBV5-6 with TRBJ1-2; 9 bases are a match to TRBD1. This CDR3 is built from 16 residues. The ends lost 0 bases at V and 3 bases at J; junction bases unmatched: 6. Germline assignment: CDR1 SGHDT and CDR2 YYEEEE. The CDR3 DNA follows: TGTGCCAGCAGCTTGGGTACAGGGGGCCACTACTATGGCTACACCTTC. Translated: CASSLGTGGHYYGYTF.

This chain links TRBV30 with TRBJ2-6, with 10 nucleotides matching TRBD1. The germline V gene encodes CDR1 GTSNPN and CDR2 SVGIG (reference sequence). This CDR3 is built from 16 residues. V trimming: 5 bases; J trimming: 4 bases; junction bases outside the gene matches: 8. This CDR3 reads CAWSGQGTLGANVLTF. CDR3 bases: TGTGCCTGGTCGGGACAGGGGACCTTGGGGGCCAACGTCCTGACTTTC.

The rearrangement uses TRBV11-2 and TRBJ2-1; 10 positions match TRBD2. The CDR3 is made up of 15 amino acids. Germline CDR1 reads SGHAT; CDR2 reads FQNNGV. V shed 5 bases and J 8 bases; nucleotides not matched to a gene: 9. CDR3 coding DNA: TGTGCCAGCAGCGTGGCTAGCGGGAGTGGGTATGAGCAGTTCTTC. It yields the protein CASSVASGSGYEQFF.

This clonotype was picked up many times. The genes are TRBV7-2 and TRBJ2-1, with D hard to call. With 0 bases removed from V and 0 bases from J, the gap between germline ends came to 18 bases. Germline CDR1 reads SGHTA; CDR2 reads FQGNSA. The CDR3 covers 19 residues. CDR3 region: CASSLAIPFRESSYNEQFF. CDR3 sequence (DNA): TGTGCCAGCAGCTTAGCGATCCCGTTTCGCGAAAGCTCCTACAATGAGCAGTTCTTC. The full variable domain, in which reference TRBV7-2 and TRBJ2-1 provide the parts outside the CDR3, is GAGVSQSPSNKVTEKGKDVELRCDPISGHTALYWYRQSLGQGLEFLIYFQGNSAPDKSGLPSDRFSAERTGGSVSTLTIQRTQQEDSAVYLCASSLAIPFRESSYNEQFFGPGTRLTVL.